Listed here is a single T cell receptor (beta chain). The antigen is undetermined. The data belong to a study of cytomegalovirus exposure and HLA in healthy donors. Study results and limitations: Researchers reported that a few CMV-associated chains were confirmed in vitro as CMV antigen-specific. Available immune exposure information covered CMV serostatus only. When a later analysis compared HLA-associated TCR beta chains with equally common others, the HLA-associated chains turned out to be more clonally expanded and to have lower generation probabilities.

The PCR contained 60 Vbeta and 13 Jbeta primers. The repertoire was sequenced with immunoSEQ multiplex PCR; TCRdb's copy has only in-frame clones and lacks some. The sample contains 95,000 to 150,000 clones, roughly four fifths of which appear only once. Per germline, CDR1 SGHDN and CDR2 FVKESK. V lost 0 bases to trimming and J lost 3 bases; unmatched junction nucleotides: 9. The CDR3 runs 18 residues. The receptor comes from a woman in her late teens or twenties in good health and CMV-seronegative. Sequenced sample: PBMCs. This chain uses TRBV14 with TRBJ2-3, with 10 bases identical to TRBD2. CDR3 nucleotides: TGTGCCAGCAGCCAAGAAGGGAGGCTAGCGGGAGTTACAGATACGCAGTATTTT. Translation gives CASSQEGRLAGVTDTQYF.